This T cell receptor beta chain was identified in a study of CD8+CD57+ T cells in acquired aplastic anemia. Study details: CD4+ and CD8+ cells, once sorted, gave DNA averaging roughly 3.2 ug. The study obtained around 10 million reads on average for CD4+ cells from healthy donors.

This clonotype appeared a few times. The antigen is not known. Regarding the study as a whole: Patients and controls were found to share around 30 CD8+ CDR3 sequences. Between the patient and control groups, CD8+ Simpson's diversity did not differ significantly.

This CDR3 contains 15 residues. Germline CDR1 reads MNHNS; CDR2 reads SASEGT. Trimming removed 6 bases from V and 10 bases from J; junction bases left unmatched: 10. According to the study, genomic DNA was the template for TCR beta VDJ and CDR3 profiling. In TCRdb, the reads were re-called with MiXCR into one record per CDR3 protein. The table includes hundreds of thousands of distinct CDR3 sequences, roughly 64% detected once. The J gene is TRBJ1-6, the V gene TRBV6-1; 9 bases are shared with TRBD1. This TCR was recovered from a human donor in good health, serving as a control. The sequenced material came from sorted CD4+, CD8+, or CD8+CD57+ T cells (not recorded which) from PBMCs. The CDR3 nucleotides are TGTGCCAGCAGCCATGGGACAGGGCAGAGATCACCCCTCCACTTT. Translation gives CASSHGTGQRSPLHF.